The clone carrying this T cell receptor beta chain showed up just a few times. This specimen belongs to a study of T-cell memory formation after mild COVID-19. Trimming shortened V by 1 base and J by 6 bases, and 12 bases separated the two germline ends. The CDR3 covers 15 residues. Germline V gives CDR1 LGHNA, CDR2 YSLEER. Using its own MiXCR run on the 5' RACE reads, TCRdb lists one record per CDR3 protein. The data show more than 350,000 distinct CDR3 sequences, about a sixth seen once. Specimen: PBMCs or a T cell subset sorted from them (not recorded which). The TCR was taken from a man aged 18 to 30 who had mild COVID-19 (a few samples of this study predate the infection). Cell type and time point are not known. V gene TRBV4-3 combines with J gene TRBJ2-2; D gene uncertain. CDR3 amino acids: CASSQALPGSGELFF. CDR3 coding DNA: TGCGCCAGCAGCCAAGCTCTCCCTGGATCCGGGGAGCTGTTTTTT.